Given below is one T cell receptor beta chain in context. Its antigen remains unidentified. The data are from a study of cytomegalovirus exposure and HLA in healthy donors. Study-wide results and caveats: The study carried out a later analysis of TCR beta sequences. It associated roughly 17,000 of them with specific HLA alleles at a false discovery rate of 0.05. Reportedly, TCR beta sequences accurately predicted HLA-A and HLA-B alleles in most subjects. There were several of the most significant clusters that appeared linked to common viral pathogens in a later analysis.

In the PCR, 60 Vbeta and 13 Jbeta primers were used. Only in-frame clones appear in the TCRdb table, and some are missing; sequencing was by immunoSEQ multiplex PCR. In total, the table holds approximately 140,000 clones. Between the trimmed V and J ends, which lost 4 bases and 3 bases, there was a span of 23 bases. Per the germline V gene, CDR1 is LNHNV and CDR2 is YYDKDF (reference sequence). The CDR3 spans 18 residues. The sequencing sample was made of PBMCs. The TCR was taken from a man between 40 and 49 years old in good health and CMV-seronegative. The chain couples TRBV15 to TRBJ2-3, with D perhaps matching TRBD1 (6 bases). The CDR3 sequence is CATSTRDNPKGATDTQYF. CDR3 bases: TGTGCCACCAGCACCCGGGACAACCCCAAAGGGGCTACAGATACGCAGTATTTT.